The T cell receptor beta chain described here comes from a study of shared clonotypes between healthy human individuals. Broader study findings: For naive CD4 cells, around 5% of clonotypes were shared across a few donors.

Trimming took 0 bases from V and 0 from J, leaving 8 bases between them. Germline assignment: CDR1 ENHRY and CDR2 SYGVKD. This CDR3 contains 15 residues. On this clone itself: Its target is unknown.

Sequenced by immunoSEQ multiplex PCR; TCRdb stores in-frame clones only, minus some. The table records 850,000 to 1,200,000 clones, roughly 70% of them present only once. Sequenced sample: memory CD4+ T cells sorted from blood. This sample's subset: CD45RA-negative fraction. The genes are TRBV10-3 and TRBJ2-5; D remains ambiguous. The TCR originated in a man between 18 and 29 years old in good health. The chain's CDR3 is CAISESKANQETQYF. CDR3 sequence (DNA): TGTGCCATCAGTGAGTCGAAAGCGAACCAAGAGACCCAGTACTTC.